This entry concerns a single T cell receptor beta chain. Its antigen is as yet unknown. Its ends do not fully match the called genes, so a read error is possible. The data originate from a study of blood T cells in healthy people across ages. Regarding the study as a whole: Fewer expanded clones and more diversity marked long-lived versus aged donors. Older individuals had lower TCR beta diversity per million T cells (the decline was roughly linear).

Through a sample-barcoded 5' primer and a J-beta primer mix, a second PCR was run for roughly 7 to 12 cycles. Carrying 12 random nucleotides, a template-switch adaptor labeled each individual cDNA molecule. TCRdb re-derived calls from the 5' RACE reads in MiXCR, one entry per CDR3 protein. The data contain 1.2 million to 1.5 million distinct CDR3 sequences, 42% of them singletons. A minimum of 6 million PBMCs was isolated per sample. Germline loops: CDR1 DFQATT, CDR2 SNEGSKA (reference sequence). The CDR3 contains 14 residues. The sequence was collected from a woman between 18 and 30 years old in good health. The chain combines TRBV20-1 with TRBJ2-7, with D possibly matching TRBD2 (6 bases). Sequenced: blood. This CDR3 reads CSATLGGDSCEQYF. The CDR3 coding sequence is TGCAGTGCTACCCTCGGGGGAGACTCCTGCGAGCAGTACTTC.